The rows below give T cell receptor beta chains drawn from one sample of a study of tumor-infiltrating lymphocytes in primary liver carcinoma. TCRdb re-called the multiplex PCR reads with MiXCR, one entry per CDR3 protein. The sample carries just over 300,000 distinct CDR3 sequences, 58% recorded once. The sample taken for sequencing was peripheral blood. The receptors derive from a woman aged 30 to 39 with primary liver carcinoma and hepatitis B virus infection. CDR3s include the opening cysteine and the closing phenylalanine or tryptophan. The D gene is left open where the match is weak. For some rows the clone size is stated as once, few or many, or as a class when expanded; others skip it.

V gene: TRBV4-3; clone size: many; D gene: TRBD2; J gene: TRBJ2-1; CDR3 protein: CASSQGSGSRYEQFF; CDR3 DNA: TGCGCCAGCAGCCAAGGTAGCGGGAGTCGCTATGAGCAGTTCTTC
V gene: TRBV12-3/TRBV12-4; clone size: .; D gene: .; J gene: TRBJ2-2; CDR3 protein: CASSRGAARELFF; CDR3 DNA: TGTGCCAGCAGTCGCGGGGCTGCCCGGGAGCTGTTTTTT
V gene: TRBV24-1; clone size: few; D gene: .; J gene: TRBJ2-6; CDR3 protein: CATSDPLGISGANVLTF; CDR3 DNA: TGTGCCACCAGTGACCCCTTGGGGATCTCTGGTGCCAACGTCCTGACTTTC
V gene: TRBV4-2; clone size: .; D gene: TRBD2; J gene: TRBJ2-2; CDR3 protein: CASSHLAEVGGELFF; CDR3 DNA: TGTGCCAGCAGCCATCTAGCGGAAGTGGGCGGGGAGCTGTTTTTT
V gene: TRBV6-5; clone size: many; D gene: TRBD1; J gene: TRBJ1-2; CDR3 protein: CASSYPTGDYGYTF; CDR3 DNA: TGTGCCAGCAGTTACCCCACAGGGGACTATGGCTACACCTTC
V gene: TRBV12-3/TRBV12-4; clone size: .; D gene: .; J gene: TRBJ2-2; CDR3 protein: CASSRVESTGELFF; CDR3 DNA: TGTGCCAGCAGTAGGGTAGAGAGCACCGGGGAGCTGTTTTTT
V gene: TRBV6-6; clone size: many; D gene: TRBD1; J gene: TRBJ1-1; CDR3 protein: CASSYATGGTEAFF; CDR3 DNA: TGTGCCAGCAGTTACGCGACAGGGGGAACTGAAGCTTTCTTT
V gene: TRBV29-1; clone size: .; D gene: .; J gene: TRBJ2-2; CDR3 protein: CSVVRDGTGELFF; CDR3 DNA: TGCAGCGTCGTCAGGGACGGCACCGGGGAGCTGTTTTTT
V gene: TRBV12-3/TRBV12-4; clone size: many; D gene: TRBD1; J gene: TRBJ2-1; CDR3 protein: CASSLGTGISEQFF; CDR3 DNA: TGTGCCAGCAGTTTAGGGACAGGGATCAGTGAGCAGTTCTTC
V gene: TRBV6-5; clone size: many; D gene: .; J gene: TRBJ2-2; CDR3 protein: CASSSMTPGTPSTGELFF; CDR3 DNA: TGTGCCAGCAGCTCTATGACCCCTGGGACCCCAAGCACCGGGGAGCTGTTTTTT
V gene: TRBV28; clone size: once; D gene: .; J gene: TRBJ1-5; CDR3 protein: CASIQGSQPQHF; CDR3 DNA: TGTGCCAGCATCCAGGGTAGTCAGCCCCAGCATTTT
V gene: TRBV29-1; clone size: few; D gene: .; J gene: TRBJ2-2; CDR3 protein: CNVERELGTGELFF; CDR3 DNA: TGCAATGTTGAACGGGAGTTAGGCACCGGGGAGCTGTTTTTT
V gene: TRBV4-2; clone size: .; D gene: .; J gene: TRBJ2-7; CDR3 protein: CASSFQTPGPDEQYF; CDR3 DNA: TGTGCCAGCAGCTTTCAGACGCCCGGTCCGGACGAGCAGTACTTC
V gene: TRBV5-6; clone size: many; D gene: .; J gene: TRBJ1-5; CDR3 protein: CASSLWTASRQPQHF; CDR3 DNA: TGTGCCAGCAGCCTATGGACAGCCTCCCGGCAGCCCCAGCATTTT
V gene: TRBV14; clone size: once; D gene: .; J gene: TRBJ1-4; CDR3 protein: CASSRSWGQFNEKLFF; CDR3 DNA: TGTGCCAGCAGCCGAAGCTGGGGGCAGTTTAATGAAAAACTGTTTTTT
V gene: TRBV28; clone size: .; D gene: .; J gene: TRBJ2-2; CDR3 protein: CATQFGGHRWNTGELFF; CDR3 DNA: TGTGCCACCCAATTCGGGGGGCACAGATGGAACACCGGGGAGCTGTTTTTT
V gene: TRBV24-1; clone size: .; D gene: .; J gene: TRBJ2-1; CDR3 protein: CAISDFVDRNEQFF; CDR3 DNA: TGTGCCATCAGTGATTTTGTCGACCGCAATGAGCAGTTCTTC
V gene: TRBV5-1; clone size: .; D gene: .; J gene: TRBJ1-1; CDR3 protein: CASSVGVAIEAFF; CDR3 DNA: TGCGCCAGCAGCGTGGGGGTAGCGATTGAAGCTTTCTTT
V gene: TRBV11-1; clone size: many; D gene: .; J gene: TRBJ1-1; CDR3 protein: CASSPQLSTEAFF; CDR3 DNA: TGTGCCAGCAGCCCCCAGCTGAGCACTGAAGCTTTCTTT
V gene: TRBV7-8; clone size: .; D gene: .; J gene: TRBJ2-3; CDR3 protein: CASSHGLFPTTDTQYF; CDR3 DNA: TGTGCCAGCAGCCACGGACTCTTCCCCACCACAGATACGCAGTATTTT
V gene: TRBV4-2; clone size: few; D gene: .; J gene: TRBJ2-1; CDR3 protein: CASSQDASPSSSYNEQFF; CDR3 DNA: TGTGCCAGCAGCCAAGATGCTAGCCCCTCGAGCTCCTACAATGAGCAGTTCTTC
V gene: TRBV11-2; clone size: many; D gene: .; J gene: TRBJ1-1; CDR3 protein: CASSLGGEMITEAFF; CDR3 DNA: TGTGCCAGCAGCTTAGGGGGAGAGATGATAACTGAAGCTTTCTTT
V gene: TRBV29-1; clone size: .; D gene: .; J gene: TRBJ1-2; CDR3 protein: CSVEPGTSNYGYTF; CDR3 DNA: TGCAGCGTTGAGCCGGGGACTTCTAACTATGGCTACACCTTC
V gene: TRBV7-9; clone size: .; D gene: TRBD2; J gene: TRBJ2-7; CDR3 protein: CASSLILIAGPGEQYF; CDR3 DNA: TGTGCCAGCAGCTTAATACTAATAGCGGGACCGGGCGAGCAGTACTTC
V gene: TRBV4-1; clone size: once; D gene: .; J gene: TRBJ2-1; CDR3 protein: CASTQDWYNEQFF; CDR3 DNA: TGCGCCAGCACTCAAGATTGGTACAATGAGCAGTTCTTC
V gene: TRBV6-5; clone size: .; D gene: .; J gene: TRBJ2-2; CDR3 protein: CVSSTDFFTGELFF; CDR3 DNA: TGTGTCAGCAGTACAGACTTTTTCACCGGGGAGCTGTTTTTT
V gene: TRBV6-2/TRBV6-3; clone size: many; D gene: TRBD2; J gene: TRBJ2-5; CDR3 protein: CATGTMEGTQYF; CDR3 DNA: TGTGCCACGGGGACTATGGAGGGGACCCAGTACTTC
V gene: TRBV4-3; clone size: few; D gene: .; J gene: TRBJ1-3; CDR3 protein: CASSQDLPSGNTIYF; CDR3 DNA: TGCGCCAGCAGCCAAGACCTCCCCTCTGGAAACACCATATATTTT
V gene: TRBV10-3; clone size: .; D gene: TRBD2; J gene: TRBJ2-1; CDR3 protein: CAISESNIGGLAVGPSYNEQFF; CDR3 DNA: TGTGCCATCAGTGAGTCTAATATAGGTGGTCTAGCGGTAGGGCCGTCCTACAATGAGCAGTTCTTC
V gene: TRBV7-8; clone size: .; D gene: .; J gene: TRBJ1-1; CDR3 protein: CANSMDWDGAFF; CDR3 DNA: TGTGCCAACAGCATGGACTGGGATGGTGCTTTCTTT
V gene: TRBV6-4; clone size: .; D gene: .; J gene: TRBJ2-7; CDR3 protein: CALPLGLNEQYF; CDR3 DNA: TGTGCACTACCCCTGGGATTGAACGAGCAGTACTTC
V gene: TRBV7-9; clone size: .; D gene: .; J gene: TRBJ2-2; CDR3 protein: CATPRGKSNTGGLFF; CDR3 DNA: TGTGCCACCCCAAGGGGAAAATCGAACACCGGGGGGCTGTTTTTT
V gene: TRBV6-5; clone size: .; D gene: TRBD2; J gene: TRBJ2-5; CDR3 protein: CASTYSHSGTETQYF; CDR3 DNA: TGTGCCAGCACTTACTCGCATAGCGGGACCGAGACCCAGTACTTC
V gene: TRBV6-1; clone size: .; D gene: TRBD2; J gene: TRBJ2-7; CDR3 protein: CASSEAIGAGAHERYF; CDR3 DNA: TGTGCCAGCAGTGAAGCAATAGGGGCGGGAGCACACGAGCGGTACTTC
V gene: TRBV20-1; clone size: .; D gene: .; J gene: TRBJ1-3; CDR3 protein: CSARDFNSGNTIYF; CDR3 DNA: TGCAGTGCCAGGGACTTCAACTCTGGAAACACCATATATTTT
V gene: TRBV6-2/TRBV6-3; clone size: .; D gene: .; J gene: TRBJ2-7; CDR3 protein: CASSYTTVAYEQYF; CDR3 DNA: TGTGCCAGCAGTTACACCACAGTGGCCTACGAGCAGTACTTC